This T cell receptor beta chain stems from a study of blood T cell repertoires in COVID-19. Study in general: PBMCs, B-cell-depleted T cells, or T cells were the source of the cDNA or gDNA that made up the material.

Cohort 3 donors were reported recovered after two negative PCRs, clearance, or symptom resolution. Original methodology: For nucleated cells, counts were estimated from reference gene primer amplification. Clones were read by immunoSEQ multiplex PCR, and TCRdb kept only the in-frame ones, dropping some. That table supplies the V and J calls and clone size; D and trimming were determined from the DNA. The sample lists about 140,000 clones; over 80% were seen once. The V end was cut by 4 bases, the J end by 4 bases, with 11 bases between. CDR3 length: 13 residues. Germline CDR1 and CDR2: SGHNT and YYREEE (reference sequence).

The chain joins TRBV5-4 to TRBJ1-2; tentatively, D is TRBD1 (6 bases). Material: PBMCs or T cells enriched from blood (not recorded which). This sequence originates from a man between 60 and 75 years old who had recovered from COVID-19. The CDR3 region has the DNA TGTGCCAGCAGCCTACGGACAGTCTATGGCTACACCTTC. Residues: CASSLRTVYGYTF.